This T cell receptor (beta chain) was identified in a study of shared clonotypes between healthy human individuals. Samples underwent the assay at deep level. Libraries were prepared by immunoSEQ multiplex PCR; TCRdb keeps only in-frame clonotypes and omits some of them. The table includes some 2,100,000 clones, around 95% detected once. On this clone: As yet, its antigen is unknown.

Notes on the study in general: The sole specimen, blood, was sampled, and tissue repertoires likely differ. Naive subsets, compared against memory subsets, generally had larger estimated richness values. The represented genetic and exposure-history diversity was limited by the small number of donors.

The sequenced material came from naive CD4+ T cells sorted from blood. The sample's subset: CD45RA+ positively selected. This receptor was taken from a man aged 18 to 29 in good health.

In DNA form, the CDR3 reads TGTGCCAGCGGGGATGCAACTAATGAAAAACTGTTTTTT. Amino acids: CASGDATNEKLFF. The chain links TRBV10-3 to TRBJ1-4, with D unresolved. The CDR3 runs 13 residues. The V gene lost 10 bases and the J gene lost 0 bases, with 9 bases spanning the gap. Germline values: CDR1 ENHRY, CDR2 SYGVKD.